This TCR beta chain stems from a study of cytomegalovirus exposure and HLA in healthy donors (dated by TCRdb to 2015 to 2018). About the full investigation: According to an earlier analysis of a few hundred of the donors, 150 million to 200 million T cells yielded over 100 million unique TCR beta sequences and about 300 Gb of sequence data. Around 320 gigabases of sequencing data and approximately 80 million unique TCR sequences were included in an early release covering over 600 HLA-typed donors. The genetic ancestry cluster associated with self-reported Caucasian donors included roughly four fifths of the approximately 410 genotyped donors. The aim of the study was to test whether cataloging public T cell receptors could identify signatures of past pathogen exposure. Using immunosequencing, the study profiled T cell repertoires from fewer than 850 subjects and related those repertoires to cytomegalovirus serostatus. A separate validation cohort of approximately 130 different subjects was used in addition to the roughly 700-subject first cohort. High-throughput TCR immunosequencing, statistical association of individual TCRs with disease status, and machine learning were combined to predict cytomegalovirus infection status. In a later analysis, previously published TCR beta repertoires from several hundred donors were re-analyzed and high-resolution HLA genotyping was added so that TCR occurrence patterns could be studied. The later analysis used no new phenotypic data to find candidate immune exposures, relying instead on TCR beta sequences and their occurrence across donors. In an earlier analysis of a few hundred of the donors, high-throughput TCR beta sequencing was used to judge whether each TCR beta V gene segment behaved as functional or pseudogenic. Alongside the repertoire data, information on donor age, sex, ethnicity and CMV serostatus was compiled. In a later genetic analysis, genome-wide SNP genotypes for about 55% of the roughly 700 donors were used, and that subset was treated as a discovery cohort. All discovery cohort repertoires had been generated on a single sequencing platform. Both class I and class II loci were covered by HLA typing, at four-digit resolution. The number of typed donors differed by locus: roughly 629-640 for A, B, C, DRB1 and DQB1; approximately 520 for DQA1; 606 for DPA1; and 400 to 480 for DPB1. Four or five DR-DQ haplotypes were treated as single units for association and clustering because of strong linkage in the cohort. Among about 390 genotyped donors of the cohort, an average of about 240,000 unique TCR beta nucleotide sequences were sequenced per donor, roughly 18% of them non-productive.

Results and caveats for the whole study, not just this receptor: At a false discovery rate of 0.05, a later analysis linked about 16,000 TCR beta sequences to specific HLA alleles. A later genetic analysis associated a missense DCLRE1C variant with V-gene and J-gene trimming of TCR beta chains, and an independent cohort replicated the association. A further reported finding was that TCR beta sequences accurately predicted the HLA-A and HLA-B alleles for most subjects in the first cohort. A later genetic analysis reported fewer N-insertions in productive TCRs among donors in an Asian-associated ancestry cluster than the roughly 690-donor mean. Most TCR sequences were seen in very few donors, while some public TCRs were found in many individuals. A group of highly shared sequence variants was considered likely to be a technical artifact of the sequencing pipeline. The cohort was sequenced for TCR beta chains only, and without alpha or paired-chain data the features that could be detected were limited. A few of the identified cytomegalovirus-associated TCR beta chains were confirmed in vitro to be specific for cytomegalovirus antigens. Because the 87-base-pair reads could not distinguish some IMGT-functional V segments, including TRBV6-2 and TRBV6-3, those segments were excluded. Roughly uniform sequencing depth across donors was assumed in presence/absence analyses, although this assumption may not hold. The classifier was reported to diagnose cytomegalovirus status with high specificity and sensitivity in both the original cohort and the validation cohort. The only immune exposure information available for the cohort was CMV serostatus. The authors suggested that the approach could potentially be generalized to other disease states and immunological phenotypes. HLA typing was unavailable for some donors at each locus, so association tests used only the typed subset. According to a later analysis, most CMV-associated TCR beta chains appeared to be HLA-restricted, and the HLA associations seemed to be driven largely by CMV exposure. In an earlier analysis of some 550 of the donors, most TCR beta V segments were observed in productive rearrangements about 87% or about 30% of the time, broadly matching IMGT annotations. In a later analysis, HLA-associated TCR beta chains were found to be more clonally expanded and to have lower generation probabilities than equally common non-associated chains. Roughly 17 rarely observed V segments, including chromosome 9 orphons, were excluded from the earlier analysis of a few hundred of the donors because counts were too low. According to a later analysis, parvovirus B19, influenza, CMV and Epstein-Barr virus appeared linked to several top co-occurrence clusters. Assigning TCR associations to individual alleles was difficult when HLA alleles, especially DR and DQ, strongly co-occurred. A later analysis found that TCR association rates varied across HLA loci, with DRB1 alleles showing the most associated TCRs and HLA-C alleles the fewest. Linkage disequilibrium might explain the correlated functional status among segregating V segments, but an unknown experimental factor could not be ruled out. A total of around 150 TCR beta chains were listed by the study as associated with cytomegalovirus.

Turning to this clone: Its antigen is unknown. Base qualities were left out, and no much larger clone turns up one base away.

For this chain, trimming is 4 bases at the V end and 7 bases at the J end, and the number of junction bases without a gene match is 1. From the germline V gene, CDR1 is SGHDN and CDR2 is FVKESK. The CDR3 contains 11 residues, cysteine and phenylalanine counted. Of the read, only the CDR3 DNA is kept; its 33 bases are in frame from base 1. The cohort consisted of some 730 healthy bone marrow donors. At the time of sampling, all cohort members were nominally healthy, though unrecorded immune exposures were likely present. The donor tested CMV seronegative, placing the donor among the 350 to 400 seronegative members of the cohort. Every donor gave a peripheral blood sample, and the peripheral blood mononuclear cells from that sample were used for TCR beta sequencing. Genomic DNA extraction from the blood cell samples was performed with the Qiagen DNeasy Blood Extraction Kit. Libraries came from the immunoSEQ multiplex PCR assay. The multiplex PCR relied on a mix of 60 forward primers for TCR Vbeta segments and 13 reverse primers for TCR Jbeta segments. A multiplex PCR assay on genomic DNA amplified the CDR3 region of rearranged TCR beta genes. The Illumina HiSeq System was used to sequence the amplified TCR beta libraries as 87-base-pair reads. As for how the authors treated the data: A later analysis tallied around 80 million unique TCR beta chains across the 666 repertoires, and approximately 11 million of those chains were shared by two or more donors. Raw reads were error-corrected and collapsed into unique sequences with a nearest-neighbor algorithm that merged closely related sequences to remove PCR and sequencing errors. To assign V, D and J gene segments, CDR3 sequences were aligned to IMGT reference sequences. For a sequence to be retained, a match of at least six nucleotides to both a V gene segment and a J gene segment was required. A rearrangement counted as productive if the CDR3 had no stop codons and remained in frame with V and J, and every other rearrangement counted as non-productive. CDR3 was defined according to IMGT convention as the region running from the second conserved V-encoded cysteine to the conserved J-encoded phenylalanine. The earlier analysis of about 500 of the donors excluded sequences that lacked an unambiguous match to a single V gene segment. An earlier analysis of over 450 of the donors classified V segments as functional when productive rearrangements were above 56.7% and as segregating when the standard deviation between donors was above 5%. To diagnose cytomegalovirus status from the catalog of TCR beta chain sequences, a statistical classification framework was built. V and J gene assignment, in a later analysis, came from comparing TCR nucleotide sequences with IMGT/GENE-DB human TR gene sequences. The TCRdist pipeline was used in a later analysis to assign CDR3 sequences and most-parsimonious VDJ recombination scenarios. A later analysis defined each TCR beta chain by its CDR3 amino acid sequence plus V-gene family, and excluded reads lacking a unique V-gene family. As a way to deal with suspected cross-contamination and a sequencing artifact, a later analysis dropped 592 nucleotide sequences that were highly shared and had low generation probability. For each public chain, a later analysis derived a clonal expansion index from normalized ranks of inferred template counts within each repertoire. In a later analysis, generation probabilities were computed using a VDJ recombination model fitted to out-of-frame rearrangements, and the results were checked against IGoR. In a later analysis, hypergeometric tests were used to score TCR-TCR, TCR-HLA and TCR-CMV co-occurrence, with a repertoire-size bias correction applied to TCR pairs. In a later analysis, false discovery rates were estimated by permuting HLA or CMV assignments 20 times. In a later analysis, co-occurring TCRs were grouped using DBSCAN, and TCRdist sequence similarity was added for clustering within HLA-allele-positive subsets. For co-occurrence clustering, repertoires with fewer than 30,000 or more than 120,000 public chains were excluded, along with about five repertoires with anomalous nucleotide sharing. TCRdb carries this immuneACCESS record with in-frame sequences only. Its versions omit some clonotypes, under half of them owing to an unresolved V gene in the studies checked, with the rest unexplained. The DNA was the basis for D and trimming; V, J and clone size are from that table. The table for this sample lists about 180,000 clones; around 80% of them were counted only once. The ten top clones hold more than 5.5% of the sample.

The sequence was collected from a man in his forties in good health and CMV-seronegative. Sequenced input: PBMCs. Rearrangement joined TRBV14 to TRBJ2-7; the central 7 bases match TRBD1. The DNA sequence follows: TGTGCCAGCAGCCGGGGACAGGAGCAGTACTTC. This yields the protein CASSRGQEQYF.